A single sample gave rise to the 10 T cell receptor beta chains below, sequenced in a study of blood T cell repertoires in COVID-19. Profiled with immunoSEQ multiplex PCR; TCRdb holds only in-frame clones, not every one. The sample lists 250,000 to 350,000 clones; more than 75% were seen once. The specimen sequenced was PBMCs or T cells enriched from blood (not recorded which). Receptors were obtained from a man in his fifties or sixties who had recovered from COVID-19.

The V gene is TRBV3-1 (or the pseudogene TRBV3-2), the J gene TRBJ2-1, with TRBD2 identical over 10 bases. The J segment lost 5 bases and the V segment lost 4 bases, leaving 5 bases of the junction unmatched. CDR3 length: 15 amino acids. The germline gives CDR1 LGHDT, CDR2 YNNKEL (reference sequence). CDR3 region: CASSRASGGHNEQFF. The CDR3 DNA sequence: TGTGCCAGCAGCCGGGCTAGCGGGGGTCACAATGAGCAGTTCTTC.

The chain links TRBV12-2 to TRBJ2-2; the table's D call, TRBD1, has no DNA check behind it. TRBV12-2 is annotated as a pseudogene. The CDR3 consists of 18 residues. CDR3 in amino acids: CASRLAWDRGLSTGELFF. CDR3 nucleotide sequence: TGTGCAAGTCGCTTAGCCTGGGACAGGGGGCTTTCCACCGGGGAGCTGTTTTTT.

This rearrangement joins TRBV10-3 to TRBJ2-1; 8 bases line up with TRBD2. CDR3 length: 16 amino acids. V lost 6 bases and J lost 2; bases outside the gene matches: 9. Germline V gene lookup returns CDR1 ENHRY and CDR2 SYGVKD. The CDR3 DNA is TGTGCCATCAGCCGAGAGACGGGGGGGCCCTACAATGAGCAGTTCTTC. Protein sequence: CAISRETGGPYNEQFF.

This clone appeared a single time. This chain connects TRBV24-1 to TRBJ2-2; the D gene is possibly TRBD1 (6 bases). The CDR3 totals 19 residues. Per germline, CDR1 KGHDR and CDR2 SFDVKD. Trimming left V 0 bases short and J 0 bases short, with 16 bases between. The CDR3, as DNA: TGTGCCACCAGTGATTTGTGGTTAGTAGGACAGCCGAACACCGGGGAGCTGTTTTTT. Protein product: CATSDLWLVGQPNTGELFF.

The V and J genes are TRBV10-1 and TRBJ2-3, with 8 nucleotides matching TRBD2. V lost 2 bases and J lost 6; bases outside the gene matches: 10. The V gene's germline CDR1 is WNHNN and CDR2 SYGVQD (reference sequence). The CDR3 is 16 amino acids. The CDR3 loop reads CASSERLAGPVDTQYF. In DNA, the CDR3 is TGCGCCAGCAGTGAGAGGCTAGCGGGTCCTGTGGATACGCAGTATTTT.

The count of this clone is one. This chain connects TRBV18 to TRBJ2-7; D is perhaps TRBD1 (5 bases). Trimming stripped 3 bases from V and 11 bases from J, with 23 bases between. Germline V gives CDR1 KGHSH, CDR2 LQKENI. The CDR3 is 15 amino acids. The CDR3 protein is CASSPSTAGGLLEYF. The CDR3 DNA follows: TGTGCCAGCTCACCGTCGACAGCCGGTGGGCTGTTGGAGTACTTC.

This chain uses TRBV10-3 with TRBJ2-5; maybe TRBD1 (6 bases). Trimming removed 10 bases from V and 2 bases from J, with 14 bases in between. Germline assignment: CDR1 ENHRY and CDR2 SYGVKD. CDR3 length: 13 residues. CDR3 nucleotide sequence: TGTGCCACTTGGGCAGGGGATCAAGAGACCCAGTACTTC. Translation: CATWAGDQETQYF.

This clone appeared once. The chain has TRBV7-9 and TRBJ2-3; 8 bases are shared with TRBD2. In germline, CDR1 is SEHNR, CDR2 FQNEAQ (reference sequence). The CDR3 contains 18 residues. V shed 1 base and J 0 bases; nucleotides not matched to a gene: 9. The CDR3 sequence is CASSLEGSGGASTDTQYF. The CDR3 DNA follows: TGTGCCAGCAGCTTAGAGGGGAGCGGGGGCGCTAGCACAGATACGCAGTATTTT. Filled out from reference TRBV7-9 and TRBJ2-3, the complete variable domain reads DTGVSQNPRHKITKRGQNVTFRCDPISEHNRLYWYRQTLGQGPEFLTYFQNEAQLEKSRLLSDRFSAERPKGSFSTLEIQRTEQGDSAMYLCASSLEGSGGASTDTQYFGPGTRLTVL.

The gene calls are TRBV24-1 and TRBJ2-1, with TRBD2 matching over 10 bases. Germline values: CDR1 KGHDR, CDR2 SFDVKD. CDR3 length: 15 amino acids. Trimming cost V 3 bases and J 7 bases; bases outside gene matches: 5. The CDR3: CATSDTSGVSNEQFF. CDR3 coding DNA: TGTGCCACCAGTGATACTAGCGGGGTATCGAATGAGCAGTTCTTC.

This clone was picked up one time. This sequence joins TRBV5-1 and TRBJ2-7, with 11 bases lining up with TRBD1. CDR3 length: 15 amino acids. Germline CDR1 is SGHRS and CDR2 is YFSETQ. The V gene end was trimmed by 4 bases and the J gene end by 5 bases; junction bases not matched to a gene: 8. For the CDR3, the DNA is TGCGCCAGCAGCAGGGGACAGGGGGACCTTAACGAGCAGTACTTC. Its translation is CASSRGQGDLNEQYF. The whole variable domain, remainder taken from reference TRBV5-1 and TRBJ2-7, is KAGVTQTPRYLIKTRGQQVTLSCSPISGHRSVSWYQQTPGQGLQFLFEYFSETQRNKGNFPGRFSGRQFSNSRSEMNVSTLELGDSALYLCASSRGQGDLNEQYFGPGTRLTVT.